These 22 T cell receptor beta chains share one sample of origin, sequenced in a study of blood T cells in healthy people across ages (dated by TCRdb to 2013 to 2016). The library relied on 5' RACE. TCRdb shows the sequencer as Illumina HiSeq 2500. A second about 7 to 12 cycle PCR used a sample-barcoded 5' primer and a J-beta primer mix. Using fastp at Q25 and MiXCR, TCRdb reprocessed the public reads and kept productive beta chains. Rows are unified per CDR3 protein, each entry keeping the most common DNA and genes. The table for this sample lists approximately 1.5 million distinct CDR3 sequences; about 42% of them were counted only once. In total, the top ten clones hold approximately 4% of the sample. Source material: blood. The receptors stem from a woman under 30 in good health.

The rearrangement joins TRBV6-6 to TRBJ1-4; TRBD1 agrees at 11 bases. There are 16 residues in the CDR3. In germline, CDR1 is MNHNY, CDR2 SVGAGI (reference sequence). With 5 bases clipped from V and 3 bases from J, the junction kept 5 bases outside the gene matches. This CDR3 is CASSPDRGPANEKLFF. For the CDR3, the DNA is TGTGCCAGCAGTCCGGACAGGGGGCCTGCTAATGAAAAACTGTTTTTT.

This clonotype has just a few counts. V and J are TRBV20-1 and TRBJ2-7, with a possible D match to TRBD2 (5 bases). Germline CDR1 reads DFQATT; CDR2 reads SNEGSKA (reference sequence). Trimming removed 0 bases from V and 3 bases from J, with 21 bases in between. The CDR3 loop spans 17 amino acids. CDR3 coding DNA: TGCAGTGCTAGAGATTTATCTTCGCGCGGGCCCTTCTACGAGCAGTACTTC. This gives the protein CSARDLSSRGPFYEQYF.

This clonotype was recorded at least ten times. CDR3: CASSPDGVNYGYTF. Written as DNA, the CDR3 is TGTGCCAGCAGCCCGGACGGCGTTAACTATGGCTACACCTTC. The chain joins TRBV12-3 or TRBV12-4 to TRBJ1-2; D gene unclear. V was pared by 6 bases and J by 1 base, with 12 bases between. CDR3 length: 14 amino acids.

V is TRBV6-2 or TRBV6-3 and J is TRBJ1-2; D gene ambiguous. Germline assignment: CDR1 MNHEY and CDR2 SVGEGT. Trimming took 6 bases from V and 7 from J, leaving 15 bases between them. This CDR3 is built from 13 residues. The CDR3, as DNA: TGTGCCAGCAGCCTAGGGCAGTCTACTGGCTACACCTTC. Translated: CASSLGQSTGYTF.

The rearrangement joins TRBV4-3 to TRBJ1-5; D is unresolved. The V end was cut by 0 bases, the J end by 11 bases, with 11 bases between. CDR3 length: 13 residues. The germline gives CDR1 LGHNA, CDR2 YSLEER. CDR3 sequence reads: CASSQDHGGTQHF. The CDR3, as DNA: TGCGCCAGCAGCCAAGATCATGGTGGGACCCAGCATTTT.

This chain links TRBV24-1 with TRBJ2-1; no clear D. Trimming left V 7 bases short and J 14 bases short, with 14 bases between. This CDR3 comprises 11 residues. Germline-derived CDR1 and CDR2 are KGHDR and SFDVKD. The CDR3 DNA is TGTGCCACCAGGTGGATGGGCGAGGAGTTCTTC. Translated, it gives CATRWMGEEFF.

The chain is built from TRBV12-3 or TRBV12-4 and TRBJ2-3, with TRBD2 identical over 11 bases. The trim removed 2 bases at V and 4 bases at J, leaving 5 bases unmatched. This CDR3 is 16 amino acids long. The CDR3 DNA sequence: TGTGCCAGCAGTTTACGTAGCGGGAGGGTTCCAGATACGCAGTATTTT. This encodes CASSLRSGRVPDTQYF.

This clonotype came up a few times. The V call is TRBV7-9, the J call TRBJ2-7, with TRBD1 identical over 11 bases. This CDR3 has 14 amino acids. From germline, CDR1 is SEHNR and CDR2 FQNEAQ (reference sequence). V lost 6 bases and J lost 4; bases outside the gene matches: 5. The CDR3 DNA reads TGTGCCAGCAGAGGACAGGGGGCGTTGTACGAGCAGTACTTC. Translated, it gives CASRGQGALYEQYF.

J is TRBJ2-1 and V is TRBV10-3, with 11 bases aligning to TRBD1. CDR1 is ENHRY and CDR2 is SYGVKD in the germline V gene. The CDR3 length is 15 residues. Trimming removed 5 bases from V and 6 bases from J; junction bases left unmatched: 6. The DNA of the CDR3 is TGTGCCATCAGTACGGGACAGGGGGGTCCCAATGAGCAGTTCTTC. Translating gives CAISTGQGGPNEQFF.

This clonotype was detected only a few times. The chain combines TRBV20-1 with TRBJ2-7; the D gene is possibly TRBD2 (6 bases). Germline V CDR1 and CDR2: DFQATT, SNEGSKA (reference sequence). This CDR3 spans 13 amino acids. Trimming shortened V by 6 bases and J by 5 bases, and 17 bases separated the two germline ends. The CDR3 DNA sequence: TGCAGTGCCCGGGACTCTAGTCCGGACGAGCAGTACTTC. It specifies CSARDSSPDEQYF.

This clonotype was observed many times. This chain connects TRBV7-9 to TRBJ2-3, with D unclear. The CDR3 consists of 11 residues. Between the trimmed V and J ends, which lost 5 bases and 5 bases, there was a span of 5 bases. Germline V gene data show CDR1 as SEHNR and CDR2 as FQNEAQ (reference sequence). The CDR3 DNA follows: TGTGCCAGCAGCCCTTTAGATACGCAGTATTTT. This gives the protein CASSPLDTQYF. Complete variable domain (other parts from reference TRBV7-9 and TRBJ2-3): DTGVSQNPRHKITKRGQNVTFRCDPISEHNRLYWYRQTLGQGPEFLTYFQNEAQLEKSRLLSDRFSAERPKGSFSTLEIQRTEQGDSAMYLCASSPLDTQYFGPGTRLTVL.

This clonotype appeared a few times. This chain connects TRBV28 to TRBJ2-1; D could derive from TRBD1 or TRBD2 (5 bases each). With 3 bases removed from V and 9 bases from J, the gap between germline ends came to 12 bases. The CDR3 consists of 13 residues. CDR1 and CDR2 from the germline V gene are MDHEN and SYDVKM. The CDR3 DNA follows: TGTGCCAGCAGTTTTGCGAGAGGGACTGAGCAGTTCTTC. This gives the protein CASSFARGTEQFF.

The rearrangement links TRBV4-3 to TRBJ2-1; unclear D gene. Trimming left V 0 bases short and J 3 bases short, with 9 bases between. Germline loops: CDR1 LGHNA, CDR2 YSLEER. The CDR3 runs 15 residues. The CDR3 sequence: CASSQDGDGYNEQFF. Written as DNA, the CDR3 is TGCGCCAGCAGCCAAGATGGAGACGGCTACAATGAGCAGTTCTTC.

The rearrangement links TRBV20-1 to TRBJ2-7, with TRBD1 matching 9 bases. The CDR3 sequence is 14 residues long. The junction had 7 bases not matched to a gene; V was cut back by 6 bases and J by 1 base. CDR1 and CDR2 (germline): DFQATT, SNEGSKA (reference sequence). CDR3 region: CSAVDRGESYEQYF. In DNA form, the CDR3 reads TGCAGTGCAGTAGACAGGGGGGAATCCTACGAGCAGTACTTC.

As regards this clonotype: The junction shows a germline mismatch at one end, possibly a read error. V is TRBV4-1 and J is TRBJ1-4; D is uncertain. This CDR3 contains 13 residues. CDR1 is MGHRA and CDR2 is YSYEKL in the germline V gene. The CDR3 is CASSQAPNEKLFF. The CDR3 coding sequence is TGCGCCAGCAGCCAAGCTCCTAATGAAAAGCTGTTTTTT.

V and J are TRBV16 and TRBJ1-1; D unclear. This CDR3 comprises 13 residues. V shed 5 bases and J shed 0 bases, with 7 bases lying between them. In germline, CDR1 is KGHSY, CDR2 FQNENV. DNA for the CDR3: TGTGCCAGCAGCAACCACATGAACACTGAAGCTTTCTTT. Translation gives CASSNHMNTEAFF.

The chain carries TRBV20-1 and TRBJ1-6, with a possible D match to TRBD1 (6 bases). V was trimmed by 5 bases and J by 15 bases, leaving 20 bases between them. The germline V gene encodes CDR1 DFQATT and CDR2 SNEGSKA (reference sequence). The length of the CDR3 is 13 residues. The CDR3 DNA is TGCAGTGCTGCACAGGGACAACGTAAAAGCCTCCACTTT. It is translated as CSAAQGQRKSLHF.

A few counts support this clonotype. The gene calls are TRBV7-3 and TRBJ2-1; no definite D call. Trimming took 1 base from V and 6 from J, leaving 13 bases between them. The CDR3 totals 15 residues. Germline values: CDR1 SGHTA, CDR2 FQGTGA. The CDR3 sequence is CASSLIRTQANEQFF. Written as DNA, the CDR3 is TGTGCCAGCAGCTTAATACGGACGCAGGCCAATGAGCAGTTCTTC.

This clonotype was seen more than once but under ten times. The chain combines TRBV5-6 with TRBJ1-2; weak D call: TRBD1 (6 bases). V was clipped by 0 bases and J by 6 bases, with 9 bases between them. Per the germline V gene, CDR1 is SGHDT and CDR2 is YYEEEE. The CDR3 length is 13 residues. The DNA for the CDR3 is TGTGCCAGCAGCTTGGGGGGGCGAGATGGCTACACCTTC. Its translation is CASSLGGRDGYTF.

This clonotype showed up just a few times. The CDR3 coding sequence is TGTGCCAGCAGCCCCCCGGGCCCCCAGCATTTT. Translated: CASSPPGPQHF. V is TRBV12-3 or TRBV12-4 and J is TRBJ1-5; unclear D gene. V lost 6 bases and J 10 bases, leaving 10 bases between the germline ends. CDR3 length: 11 residues.

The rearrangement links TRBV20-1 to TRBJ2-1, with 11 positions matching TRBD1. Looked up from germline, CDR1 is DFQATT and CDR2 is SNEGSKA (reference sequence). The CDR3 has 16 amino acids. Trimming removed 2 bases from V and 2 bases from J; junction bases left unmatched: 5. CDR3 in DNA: TGCAGTGCTAGATCTGGGACAGGGGGAGCCTACAATGAGCAGTTCTTC. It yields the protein CSARSGTGGAYNEQFF.

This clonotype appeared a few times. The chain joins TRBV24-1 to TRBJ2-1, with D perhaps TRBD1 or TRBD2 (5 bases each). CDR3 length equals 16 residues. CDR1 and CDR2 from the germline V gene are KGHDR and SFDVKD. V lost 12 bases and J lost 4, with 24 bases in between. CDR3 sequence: CAVHRYPGPEYNEQFF. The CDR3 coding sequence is TGTGCCGTTCATCGATATCCGGGACCGGAATACAATGAGCAGTTCTTC.